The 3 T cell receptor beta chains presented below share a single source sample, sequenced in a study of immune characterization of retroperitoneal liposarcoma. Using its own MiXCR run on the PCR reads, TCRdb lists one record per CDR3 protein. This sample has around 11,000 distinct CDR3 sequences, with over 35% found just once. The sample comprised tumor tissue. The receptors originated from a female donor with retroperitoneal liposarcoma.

The CDR3 loop reads CASSYSLNSGANVLTF. The CDR3 region has the DNA TGTGCCAGCAGTTACTCCCTCAACTCTGGGGCCAACGTCCTGACTTTC. This chain links TRBV6-6 with TRBJ2-6; D not resolved. The CDR3 is made up of 16 amino acids. The germline V gene has CDR1 MNHNY and CDR2 SVGAGI (reference sequence). V was clipped by 0 bases and J by 0 bases, with 6 bases between them.

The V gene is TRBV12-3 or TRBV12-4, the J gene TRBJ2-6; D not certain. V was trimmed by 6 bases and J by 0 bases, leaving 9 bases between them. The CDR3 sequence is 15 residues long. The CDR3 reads CASSVIYSGANVLTF. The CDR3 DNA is TGTGCCAGCAGCGTCATCTACTCTGGGGCCAACGTCCTGACTTTC.

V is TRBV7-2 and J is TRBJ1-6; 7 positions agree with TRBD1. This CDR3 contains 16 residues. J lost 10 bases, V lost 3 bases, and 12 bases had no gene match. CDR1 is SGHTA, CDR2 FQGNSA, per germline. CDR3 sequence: CASSFRGQGVRSPLHF. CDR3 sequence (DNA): TGTGCCAGCAGCTTCAGGGGCCAGGGGGTAAGGTCACCCCTCCACTTT. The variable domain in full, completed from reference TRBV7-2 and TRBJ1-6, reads GAGVSQSPSNKVTEKGKDVELRCDPISGHTALYWYRQSLGQGLEFLIYFQGNSAPDKSGLPSDRFSAERTGGSVSTLTIQRTQQEDSAVYLCASSFRGQGVRSPLHFGNGTRLTVT.